Below are 21 T cell receptor beta chains sequenced from a single sample in a study of CD8 T cells in ankylosing spondylitis (dated by TCRdb to about 2017). The library was prepared using 5' RACE. The instrument was an Illumina HiSeq 2500. In-frame beta chains were kept once TCRdb had trimmed the public reads at Q25 with fastp and called clones with MiXCR. For every CDR3 protein sequence, its rows merge into one entry that carries the most common genes and DNA. A total of roughly 180,000 distinct CDR3 sequences appear in this sample, roughly 13% of them only once. Approximately 15% of the sample is in the top ten clones. Sequenced input: blood, either unsorted or a sorted T cell fraction (not recorded which). The receptors stem from a male donor with ankylosing spondylitis or in good health (not recorded which).

The rearrangement links TRBV6-2 or TRBV6-3 to TRBJ2-3, with TRBD2 as a possible D gene (6 bases). Germline V gene data show CDR1 as MNHEY and CDR2 as SVGEGT. V was trimmed by 8 bases and J by 4 bases, leaving 13 bases between them. The CDR3 is 13 residues long. The CDR3 DNA reads as TGTGCCAGCCGGCCGGGGGTCCCAGATACGCAGTATTTT. This codes for CASRPGVPDTQYF.

In its sample, this clonotype was seen a few times. This sequence joins TRBV20-1 and TRBJ2-1; 10 nucleotides agree with TRBD2. Trimming at V came to 5 bases and at J to 2 bases, leaving 9 bases not matched to a gene. CDR1 is DFQATT, CDR2 SNEGSKA, per germline (reference sequence). The CDR3 consists of 16 residues. CDR3 coding DNA: TGCAGTGCTGCCCTAGCGGGAGACGGCACCTACAATGAGCAGTTCTTC. Translated: CSAALAGDGTYNEQFF.

This clonotype has at least ten counts. This sequence joins TRBV27 and TRBJ2-7, with 8 nucleotides matching TRBD2. Germline assignment: CDR1 MNHEY and CDR2 SMNVEV (reference sequence). The CDR3 has 16 amino acids. V lost 0 bases to trimming and J lost 2 bases; unmatched junction nucleotides: 6. The CDR3 here is CASSLSPTSVAYEQYF. In nucleotides, the CDR3 is TGTGCCAGCAGTTTATCGCCGACTAGCGTCGCCTACGAGCAGTACTTC.

The rearrangement links TRBV5-5 to TRBJ2-5, with 11 bases identical to TRBD1. Germline V gives CDR1 SGHKS, CDR2 YYEKEE (reference sequence). V lost 4 bases and J lost 4; bases outside the gene matches: 6. CDR3 length: 15 residues. CDR3 bases: TGTGCCAGCAGCCCGGACAGGGGGCAGGGAGAGACCCAGTACTTC. Amino acid sequence: CASSPDRGQGETQYF.

This clonotype was seen many times. The chain employs TRBV4-2 and TRBJ2-1; 8 bases map to TRBD2. Trimming cost V 0 bases and J 4 bases; bases outside gene matches: 5. Germline V CDR1 and CDR2: LGHNA, YNFKEQ. This CDR3 region has 16 residues. The CDR3 protein is CASSQETSGSYNEQFF. CDR3 nucleotides: TGTGCCAGCAGCCAAGAAACTAGCGGTTCTTACAATGAGCAGTTCTTC.

This chain uses TRBV5-4 with TRBJ2-7, with 7 nucleotides matching TRBD1. Germline CDR1 and CDR2: SGHNT and YYREEE (reference sequence). The CDR3 has 15 residues. The trim removed 3 bases at V and 2 bases at J, leaving 8 bases unmatched. The DNA of the CDR3 is TGTGCCAGCAGCTCCCCCCGGGACAGAACCTACGAGCAGTACTTC. Translating it yields CASSSPRDRTYEQYF.

This clonotype was seen a few times. CDR3 in DNA: TGTGCCAGCCGGGACAGATCTTTCTCTGGGGCCAACGTCCTGACTTTC. Protein product: CASRDRSFSGANVLTF. The chain links TRBV19 to TRBJ2-6, with 7 nucleotides matching TRBD1. Losses at the gene ends were 9 bases for V and 0 bases for J; bases not matched to a gene: 8. Germline V lookup: CDR1 LNHDA, CDR2 SQIVND (reference sequence). The CDR3 has 16 amino acids.

This clonotype has a handful of counts. This chain links TRBV6-1 with TRBJ1-1; D call uncertain. With 2 bases removed from V and 1 base from J, the gap between germline ends came to 11 bases. The CDR3 runs 15 residues. Germline values: CDR1 MNHNS, CDR2 SASEGT. Written as DNA, the CDR3 is TGTGCCAGCAGTGAATGGGGATCGGAGAACACTGAAGCTTTCTTT. As protein: CASSEWGSENTEAFF.

The sample holds a few counts of this clonotype. This rearrangement joins TRBV16 to TRBJ2-1, with 8 bases matching TRBD2. The ends lost 4 bases at V and 10 bases at J; junction bases unmatched: 18. This CDR3 has 17 amino acids. Germline V CDR1 and CDR2: KGHSY, FQNENV. DNA of the CDR3: TGTGCCAGCAGCCCAATCTCGGTTTCGACTAGCGTAGTGGAGCAGTTCTTC. Translated: CASSPISVSTSVVEQFF.

The J gene is TRBJ2-2, the V gene TRBV6-1; no firm D call. CDR3 length: 13 amino acids. Germline-derived CDR1 and CDR2 are MNHNS and SASEGT. The V gene lost 10 bases and the J gene lost 4 bases, with 13 bases spanning the gap. The CDR3, as DNA: TGTGCCACCCACCGGAGTGCCACCGGGGAGCTGTTTTTT. Translated: CATHRSATGELFF.

This chain uses TRBV6-5 with TRBJ2-7; D gene ambiguous. This CDR3 comprises 14 residues. Germline V lookup: CDR1 MNHEY, CDR2 SVGAGI. Trimming removed 0 bases from V and 6 bases from J, with 12 bases in between. The CDR3 nucleotides are TGTGCCAGCAGTTACTCGGGCAACCTCGGCGAGCAGTACTTC. Translating gives CASSYSGNLGEQYF.

The chain uses TRBV5-6 and TRBJ1-1; tentative D call: TRBD1 (6 bases). CDR3 length: 18 residues. From germline, CDR1 is SGHDT and CDR2 YYEEEE. V dropped 3 bases and J dropped 0 bases, with 21 bases sitting between them. The CDR3: CASSWLRQEIQMNTEAFF. Written as DNA, the CDR3 is TGTGCCAGCAGCTGGCTACGACAGGAGATTCAAATGAACACTGAAGCTTTCTTT. The variable domain in full, with the rest retrieved from reference TRBV5-6 and TRBJ1-1, is DAGVTQSPTHLIKTRGQQVTLRCSPKSGHDTVSWYQQALGQGPQFIFQYYEEEERQRGNFPDRFSGHQFPNYSSELNVNALLLGDSALYLCASSWLRQEIQMNTEAFFGQGTRLTVV.

This clonotype appeared a few times. This rearrangement joins TRBV27 to TRBJ2-7; D is possibly TRBD1 (5 bases). V was trimmed by 3 bases and J by 3 bases, leaving 12 bases between them. Per the germline V gene, CDR1 is MNHEY and CDR2 is SMNVEV (reference sequence). This CDR3 is built from 14 residues. The DNA for the CDR3 is TGTGCCAGCAGTTTTAACGGGCAGGGCTACGAGCAGTACTTC. Translating it yields CASSFNGQGYEQYF.

This sequence joins TRBV5-1 and TRBJ2-7; D remains ambiguous. The CDR3 has 16 residues. The ends were cut back, 0 bases at V and 3 bases at J, with 16 bases in the middle. Germline CDR1 reads SGHRS; CDR2 reads YFSETQ. Here the CDR3 reads CASSLASAPLFYEQYF. The CDR3 nucleotides are TGCGCCAGCAGCTTGGCATCCGCTCCCCTTTTCTACGAGCAGTACTTC.

This clonotype was seen repeatedly, ten times or more. DNA of the CDR3: TGTGCCAGCAGCCAAGATGCCAGCGGGTTGGACTACGAGCAGTACTTC. It encodes CASSQDASGLDYEQYF. The chain joins TRBV4-2 to TRBJ2-7; D is possibly TRBD2 (6 bases). Trimming cost V 0 bases and J 3 bases, with 15 bases left between them. The CDR3 runs 16 residues. In germline, CDR1 is LGHNA, CDR2 YNFKEQ.

V gene TRBV5-1 combines with J gene TRBJ2-1, with TRBD2 matching 13 bases. The trim removed 2 bases at V and 9 bases at J, leaving 2 bases unmatched. The germline V gene encodes CDR1 SGHRS and CDR2 YFSETQ. CDR3 length: 14 residues. DNA of the CDR3: TGCGCCAGCAGCTTACTAGCGGGAGGGATTGAGCAGTTCTTC. The encoded protein is CASSLLAGGIEQFF.

J is TRBJ1-2 and V is TRBV2; 10 nucleotides match TRBD1. Germline V lookup: CDR1 SNHLY, CDR2 FYNNEI. This CDR3 region has 14 residues. V was clipped by 7 bases and J by 7 bases; unmatched bases: 9. CDR3 sequence (DNA): TGTGCCAGCACCCGGGGACAGGGGATGGCTGGCTACACCTTC. Protein product: CASTRGQGMAGYTF.

The chain uses TRBV6-2 or TRBV6-3 and TRBJ2-7; 15 bases line up with TRBD2. CDR3 length: 16 amino acids. CDR1 and CDR2 (germline): MNHEY, SVGEGT. J lost 6 bases, V lost 2 bases, and 5 bases had no gene match. The CDR3 DNA is TGTGCCAGCAGTTACGGACTAGCGGGAGGGCCTCCCGAGCAGTACTTC. It specifies CASSYGLAGGPPEQYF.

This clonotype was counted only a few times. The rearrangement uses TRBV7-6 and TRBJ2-1; 9 bases fit TRBD2. The trim removed 6 bases at V and 4 bases at J, leaving 7 bases unmatched. Germline V lookup: CDR1 SGHVS, CDR2 FNYEAQ. The CDR3 has 15 amino acids. The CDR3 spells CASSPGGRAYNEQFF. In nucleotides, the CDR3 is TGTGCCAGCAGTCCCGGCGGGAGGGCTTACAATGAGCAGTTCTTC.

CDR3 DNA: TGTGCCAGCAGCCCGTTAGCGACTCTGACGAACACCGGGGAGCTGTTTTTT. This translates into CASSPLATLTNTGELFF. V is TRBV7-9 and J is TRBJ2-2, with D possibly being TRBD2 (5 bases). V lost 5 bases, J lost 0 bases, and 16 bases lay in between. CDR3 size: 17 residues. Per the germline V gene, CDR1 is SEHNR and CDR2 is FQNEAQ (reference sequence).

The chain uses TRBV30 and TRBJ2-1; D possibly matches TRBD1 or TRBD2 (6 bases each). Trimming pared 1 base from V and 4 bases from J, leaving 17 bases between. Germline V gene sequence: CDR1 GTSNPN, CDR2 SVGIG (reference sequence). This CDR3 region has 16 residues. The CDR3 DNA reads TGTGCCTGGAGTGGCCAAGGGGGGATCACTTACAATGAGCAGTTCTTC. Translated, it gives CAWSGQGGITYNEQFF.